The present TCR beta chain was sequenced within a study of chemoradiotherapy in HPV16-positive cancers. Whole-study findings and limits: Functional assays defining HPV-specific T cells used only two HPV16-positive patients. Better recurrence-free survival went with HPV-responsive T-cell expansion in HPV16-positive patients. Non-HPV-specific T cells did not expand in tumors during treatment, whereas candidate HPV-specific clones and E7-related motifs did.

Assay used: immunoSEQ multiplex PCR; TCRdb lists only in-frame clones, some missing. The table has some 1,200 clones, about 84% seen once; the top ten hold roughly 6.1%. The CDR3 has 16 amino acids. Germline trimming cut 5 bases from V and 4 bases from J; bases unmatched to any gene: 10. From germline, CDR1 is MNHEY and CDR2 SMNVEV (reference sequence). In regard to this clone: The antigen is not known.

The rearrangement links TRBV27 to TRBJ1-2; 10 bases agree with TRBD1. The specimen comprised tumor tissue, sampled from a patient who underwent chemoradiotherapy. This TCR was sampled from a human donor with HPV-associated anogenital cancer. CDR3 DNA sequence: TGTGCCAGCAGTCTCCGAGGACAGGGGGGTAGCTATGGCTACACCTTC. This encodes CASSLRGQGGSYGYTF.